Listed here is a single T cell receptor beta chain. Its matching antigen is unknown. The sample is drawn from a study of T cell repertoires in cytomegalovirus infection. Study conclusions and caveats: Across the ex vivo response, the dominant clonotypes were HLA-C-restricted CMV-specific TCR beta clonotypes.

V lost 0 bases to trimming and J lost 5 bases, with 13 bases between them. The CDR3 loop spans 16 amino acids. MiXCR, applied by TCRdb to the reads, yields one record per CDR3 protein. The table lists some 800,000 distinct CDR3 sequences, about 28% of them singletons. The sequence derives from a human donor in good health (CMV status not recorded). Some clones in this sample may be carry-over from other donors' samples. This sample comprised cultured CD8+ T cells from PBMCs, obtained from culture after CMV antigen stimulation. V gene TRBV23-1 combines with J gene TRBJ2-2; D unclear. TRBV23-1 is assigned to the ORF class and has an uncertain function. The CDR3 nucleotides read TGCGCCAGCAGTCAATCCAAAGGGTTTAAGACCGGGGAGCTGTTTTTT. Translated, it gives CASSQSKGFKTGELFF.